The 4 T cell receptor beta chains listed next were all sequenced from one sample in a study of early T cells in non-severe SARS-CoV-2 infection. MiXCR, run by TCRdb on the 5' RACE reads, gives a single entry per CDR3 protein. This table holds about 55,000 distinct CDR3 sequences, about 15% found once. The material was whole blood, obtained at baseline. The receptor set was obtained from an adult who was a healthcare worker with PCR-confirmed SARS-CoV-2 infection or an uninfected control (not recorded which).

This clonotype was counted between two and nine times. The rearrangement links TRBV7-2 to TRBJ2-3; 7 bases align to TRBD2. Germline CDR1 is SGHTA and CDR2 is FQGNSA. The CDR3 consists of 17 residues. Trimming cost V 5 bases and J 4 bases; bases outside gene matches: 15. CDR3 coding DNA: TGTGCCAGCAGCCCCGAAGGAGGGAGGGGTATAGCAGATACGCAGTATTTT. Its translation is CASSPEGGRGIADTQYF.

This clonotype was observed many times. CDR3: CASTRKETQYF. CDR3 bases: TGTGCCAGCACCAGGAAGGAGACCCAGTACTTC. The chain joins TRBV28 to TRBJ2-5; no firm D call. This CDR3 is 11 amino acids long. Germline loops: CDR1 MDHEN, CDR2 SYDVKM. The ends were cut back, 7 bases at V and 5 bases at J, with 8 bases in the middle.

J is TRBJ2-5 and V is TRBV12-3 or TRBV12-4, with D uncertain. The CDR3 sequence is 14 residues long. V lost 6 bases to trimming and J lost 4 bases, with 15 bases between them. The chain's CDR3 is CASSPRRGRETQYF. The CDR3 DNA sequence: TGTGCCAGCAGCCCCCGGAGAGGACGAGAGACCCAGTACTTC.

The CDR3 DNA reads as TGTGCCAGTAGTATGCTAGCGGGAGGCGTATCCGGGGAGCTGTTTTTT. Translated, it gives CASSMLAGGVSGELFF. The rearrangement links TRBV19 to TRBJ2-2, with 11 positions matching TRBD2. CDR3 length: 16 residues. CDR1 and CDR2 (germline): LNHDA, SQIVND (reference sequence). With 3 bases clipped from V and 6 bases from J, the junction kept 6 bases outside the gene matches.